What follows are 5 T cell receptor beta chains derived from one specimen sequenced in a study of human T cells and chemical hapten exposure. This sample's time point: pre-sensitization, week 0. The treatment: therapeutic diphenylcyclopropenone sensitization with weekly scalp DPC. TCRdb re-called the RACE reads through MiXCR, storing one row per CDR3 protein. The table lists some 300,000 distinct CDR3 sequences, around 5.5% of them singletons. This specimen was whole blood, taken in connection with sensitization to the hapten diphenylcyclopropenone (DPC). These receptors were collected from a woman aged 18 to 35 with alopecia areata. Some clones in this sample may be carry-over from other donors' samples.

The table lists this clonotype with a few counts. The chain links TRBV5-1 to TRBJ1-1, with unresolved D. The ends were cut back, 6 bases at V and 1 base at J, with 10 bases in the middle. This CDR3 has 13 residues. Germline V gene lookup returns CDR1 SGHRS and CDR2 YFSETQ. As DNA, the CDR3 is TGCGCCAGCACCCCCTGGGCGAACACTGAAGCTTTCTTT. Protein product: CASTPWANTEAFF.

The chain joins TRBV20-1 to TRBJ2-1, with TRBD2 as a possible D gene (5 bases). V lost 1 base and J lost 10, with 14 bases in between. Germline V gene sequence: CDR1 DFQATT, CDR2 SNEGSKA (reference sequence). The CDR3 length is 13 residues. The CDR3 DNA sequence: TGCAGTGCTAGAGTTCCTAGCTCTTTGGAGCAGTTCTTC. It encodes CSARVPSSLEQFF.

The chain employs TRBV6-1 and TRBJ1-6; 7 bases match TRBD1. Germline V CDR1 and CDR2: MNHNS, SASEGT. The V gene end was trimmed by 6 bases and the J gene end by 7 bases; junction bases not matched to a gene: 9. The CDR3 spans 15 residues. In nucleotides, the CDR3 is TGTGCCAGCAGACTCCGGGACAGAAGAAATTCACCCCTCCACTTT. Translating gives CASRLRDRRNSPLHF.

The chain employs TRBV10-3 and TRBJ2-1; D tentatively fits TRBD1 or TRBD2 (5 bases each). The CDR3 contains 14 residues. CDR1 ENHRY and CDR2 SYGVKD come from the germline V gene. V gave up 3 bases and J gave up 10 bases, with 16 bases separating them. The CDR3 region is CAISDRGTTNEQFF. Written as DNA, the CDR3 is TGTGCCATCAGTGATCGAGGGACCACCAACGAGCAGTTCTTC.

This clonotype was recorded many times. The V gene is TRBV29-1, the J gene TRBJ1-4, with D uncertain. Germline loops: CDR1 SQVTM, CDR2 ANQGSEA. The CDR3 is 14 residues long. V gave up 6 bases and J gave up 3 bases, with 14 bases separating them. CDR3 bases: TGCAGCGTCCCGGACGGGCGGTCTAATGAAAAACTGTTTTTT. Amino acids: CSVPDGRSNEKLFF. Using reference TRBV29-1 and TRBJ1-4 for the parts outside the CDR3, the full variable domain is SAVISQKPSRDICQRGTSLTIQCQVDSQVTMMFWYRQQPGQSLTLIATANQGSEATYESGFVIDKFPISRPNLTFSTLTVSNMSPEDSSIYLCSVPDGRSNEKLFFGSGTQLSVL.